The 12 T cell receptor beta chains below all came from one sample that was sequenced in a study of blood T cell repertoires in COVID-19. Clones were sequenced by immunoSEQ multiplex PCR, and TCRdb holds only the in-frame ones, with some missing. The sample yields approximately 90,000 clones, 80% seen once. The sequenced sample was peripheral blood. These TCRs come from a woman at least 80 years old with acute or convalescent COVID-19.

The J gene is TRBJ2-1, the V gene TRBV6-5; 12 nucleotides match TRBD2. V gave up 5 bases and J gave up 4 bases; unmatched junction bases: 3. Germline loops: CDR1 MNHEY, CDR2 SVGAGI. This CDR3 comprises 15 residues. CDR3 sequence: CASSLAGGPYNEQFF. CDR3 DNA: TGTGCCAGCAGTCTAGCGGGGGGGCCGTACAATGAGCAGTTCTTC.

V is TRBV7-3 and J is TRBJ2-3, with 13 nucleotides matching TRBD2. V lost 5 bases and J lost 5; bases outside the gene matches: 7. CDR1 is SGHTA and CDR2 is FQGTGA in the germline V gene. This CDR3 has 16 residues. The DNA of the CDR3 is TGTGCCAGCAGCCCCACTAGCGGGGGGGCGATAGATACGCAGTATTTT. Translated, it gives CASSPTSGGAIDTQYF.

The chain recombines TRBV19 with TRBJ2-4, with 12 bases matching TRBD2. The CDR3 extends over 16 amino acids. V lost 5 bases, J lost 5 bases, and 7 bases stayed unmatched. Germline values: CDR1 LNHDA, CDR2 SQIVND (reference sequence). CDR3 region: CASSVPSGGAQNIQYF. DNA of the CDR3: TGTGCCAGTAGTGTCCCTAGCGGGGGGGCCCAAAACATTCAGTACTTC. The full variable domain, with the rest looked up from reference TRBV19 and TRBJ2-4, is DGGITQSPKYLFRKEGQNVTLSCEQNLNHDAMYWYRQDPGQGLRLIYYSQIVNDFQKGDIAEGYSVSREKKESFPLTVTSAQKNPTAFYLCASSVPSGGAQNIQYFGAGTRLSVL.

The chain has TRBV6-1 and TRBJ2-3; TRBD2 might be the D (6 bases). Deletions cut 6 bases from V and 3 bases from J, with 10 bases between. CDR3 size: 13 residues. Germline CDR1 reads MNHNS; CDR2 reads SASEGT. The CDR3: CASRSSGTDTQYF. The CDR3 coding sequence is TGTGCCAGCAGGAGTAGCGGAACAGATACGCAGTATTTT.

The CDR3 loop is CASGLGGGSFYGYTF. The CDR3 DNA reads TGTGCTAGTGGTTTAGGGGGCGGCAGTTTCTATGGCTACACCTTC. The chain links TRBV12-5 to TRBJ1-2; 7 bases align to TRBD1. The CDR3 runs to 15 residues. Germline CDR1 and CDR2: LGHNT and FRNRAP. The junction had 8 bases not matched to a gene; V was cut back by 3 bases and J by 4 bases.

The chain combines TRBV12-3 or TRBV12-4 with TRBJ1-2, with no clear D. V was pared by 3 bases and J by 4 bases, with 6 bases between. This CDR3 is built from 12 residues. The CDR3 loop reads CASSLAGYGYTF. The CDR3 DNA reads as TGTGCCAGCAGTTTGGCGGGCTATGGCTACACCTTC.

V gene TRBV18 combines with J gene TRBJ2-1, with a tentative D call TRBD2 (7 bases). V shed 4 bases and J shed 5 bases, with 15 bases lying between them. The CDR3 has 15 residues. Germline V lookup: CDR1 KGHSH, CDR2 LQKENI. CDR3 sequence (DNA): TGTGCCAGCTCACTATGGGGGGGGGCAGACAATGAGCAGTTCTTC. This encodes CASSLWGGADNEQFF. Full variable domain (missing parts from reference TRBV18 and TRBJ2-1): NAGVMQNPRHLVRRRGQEARLRCSPMKGHSHVYWYRQLPEEGLKFMVYLQKENIIDESGMPKERFSAEFPKEGPSILRIQQVVRGDSAAYFCASSLWGGADNEQFFGPGTRLTVL.

The CDR3 DNA follows: TGCGCCAGCAGCCAAGCAAACGGTAACTCTGGAAACACCATATATTTT. Amino acids: CASSQANGNSGNTIYF. The genes are TRBV4-1 and TRBJ1-3; D remains unclear. This CDR3 is 16 amino acids long. V dropped 1 base and J dropped 0 bases, with 10 bases sitting between them. Germline CDR1 and CDR2: MGHRA and YSYEKL.

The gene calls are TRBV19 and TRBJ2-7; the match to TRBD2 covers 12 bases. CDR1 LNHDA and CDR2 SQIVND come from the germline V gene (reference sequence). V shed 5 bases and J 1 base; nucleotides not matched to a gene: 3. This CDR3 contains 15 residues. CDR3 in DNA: TGTGCCAGTAGTTATGGACTAGCGGGGTCCTACGAGCAGTACTTC. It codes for CASSYGLAGSYEQYF.

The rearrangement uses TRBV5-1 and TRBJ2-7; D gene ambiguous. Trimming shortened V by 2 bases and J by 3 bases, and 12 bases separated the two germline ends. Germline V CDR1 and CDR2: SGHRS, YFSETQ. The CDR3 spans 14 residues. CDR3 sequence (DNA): TGCGCCAGCAGCTTAAACCAGGCGAACTACGAGCAGTACTTC. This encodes CASSLNQANYEQYF.

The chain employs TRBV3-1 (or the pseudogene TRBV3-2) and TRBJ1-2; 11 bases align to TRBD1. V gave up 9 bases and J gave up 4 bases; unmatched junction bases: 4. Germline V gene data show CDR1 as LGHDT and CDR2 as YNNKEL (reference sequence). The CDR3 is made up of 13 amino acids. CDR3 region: CASRDRGTYGYTF. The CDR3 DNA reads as TGTGCCAGTCGGGACAGGGGGACCTATGGCTACACCTTC.

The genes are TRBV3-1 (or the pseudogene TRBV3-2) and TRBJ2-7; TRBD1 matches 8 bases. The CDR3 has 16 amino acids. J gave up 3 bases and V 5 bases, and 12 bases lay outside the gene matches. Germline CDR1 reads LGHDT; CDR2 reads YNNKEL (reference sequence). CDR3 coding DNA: TGTGCCAGCAGCTCTCAGTCCGGGACAGGTCTCTACGAGCAGTACTTC. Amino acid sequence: CASSSQSGTGLYEQYF.